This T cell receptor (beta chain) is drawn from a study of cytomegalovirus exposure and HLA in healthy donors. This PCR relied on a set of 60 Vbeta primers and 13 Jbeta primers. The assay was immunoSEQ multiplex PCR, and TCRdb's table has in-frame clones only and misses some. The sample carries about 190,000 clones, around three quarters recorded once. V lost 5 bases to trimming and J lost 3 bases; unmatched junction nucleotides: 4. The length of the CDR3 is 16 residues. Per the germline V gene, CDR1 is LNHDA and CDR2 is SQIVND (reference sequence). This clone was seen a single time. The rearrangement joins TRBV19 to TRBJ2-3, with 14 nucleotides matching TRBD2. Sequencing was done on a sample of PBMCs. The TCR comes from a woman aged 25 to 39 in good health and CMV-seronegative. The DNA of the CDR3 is TGTGCCAGTAGTGGGAGACTAGCGGGAGGGACAGATACGCAGTATTTT. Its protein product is CASSGRLAGGTDTQYF.